This record looks at one T cell receptor beta chain sequence and its context. What it recognizes is unknown. In the authors' methods: From ImmunoSEQ came sequences covering only the junction and carrying no quality scores, so filtering differed. Method: immunoSEQ multiplex PCR; TCRdb's copy keeps in-frame clones and lacks some. V and J calls and clone size are as listed in that table; D and trimming were resolved from the DNA. The sample has approximately 2.5 million clones, 80% to 95% seen once. This specimen belongs to a study of shared clonotypes between healthy human individuals. Every donor was a Caucasian adult from Nashville, Tennessee. The CDR3 loop spans 15 amino acids. CDR1 SGHRS and CDR2 YFSETQ come from the germline V gene. V shed 3 bases, J shed 3 bases, and the junction held 5 bases outside the gene matches. Study-wide results and limits: A handful of donors held around 5% of naive CD4 clonotypes in common.

The chain links TRBV5-1 to TRBJ2-7; 11 bases are a match to TRBD2. The source material was naive CD4+ T cells from PBMCs. Subset denoted: CD45RA+ positively selected. The clonotype was recovered from a man aged 18 to 35 in good health. Some clones in this sample may be carry-over from other donors' samples. The CDR3 DNA follows: TGCGCCAGCAGCTGGGCCGGGACTAGCGGCTACGAGCAGTACTTC. Amino acids: CASSWAGTSGYEQYF.